Presented here are 7 T cell receptor beta chains from one specimen sequenced in a study of OX40 agonist ivuxolimab in advanced cancers. This table comes from immunoSEQ multiplex PCR, and its TCRdb copy is limited to in-frame clones, with some not included. The profile shows fewer than 80,000 clones, over 80% of them singletons. The starting material was CD4+ or CD8+ T cells sorted from blood, obtained in a trial of the OX40 agonist ivuxolimab. These receptors were taken from an adult with an advanced solid tumor such as melanoma, head and neck, liver or kidney cancer.

The V call is TRBV27, the J call TRBJ2-2; unclear D gene. The CDR3 runs 16 residues. Trimming stripped 4 bases from V and 4 bases from J, with 16 bases between. CDR1 is MNHEY, CDR2 SMNVEV, per germline (reference sequence). The CDR3 DNA reads as TGTGCCAGCAGTTCCCCCCGCGTGACGGGCACCGGGGAGCTGTTTTTT. It encodes CASSSPRVTGTGELFF.

The chain couples TRBV6-5 to TRBJ2-2, with D unclear. Germline V gives CDR1 MNHEY, CDR2 SVGAGI. This CDR3 is built from 14 residues. Deletions cut 6 bases from V and 2 bases from J, with 10 bases between. CDR3 in DNA: TGTGCCAGCAGAAGGACCTCTAACACCGGGGAGCTGTTTTTT. Translated: CASRRTSNTGELFF.

The chain combines TRBV11-2 with TRBJ1-3, with D uncertain. This CDR3 has 14 residues. Trimming took off 1 base at V and 8 bases at J, with 12 bases between the two ends. Germline V gene lookup returns CDR1 SGHAT and CDR2 FQNNGV. In nucleotides, the CDR3 is TGTGCCAGCAGCTTAGGGGGTCCCCGAGACACCATATATTTT. It is translated as CASSLGGPRDTIYF.

The chain has TRBV6-5 and TRBJ2-7; 11 bases fit TRBD2. J lost 3 bases, V lost 0 bases, and 4 bases had no gene match. The CDR3 totals 16 residues. The germline V gene encodes CDR1 MNHEY and CDR2 SVGAGI. CDR3 sequence: CASSYSSLAGGYEQYF. The CDR3 bases are TGTGCCAGCAGTTACTCGAGTCTAGCGGGAGGCTACGAGCAGTACTTC.

This clone is deemed medium-sized (0.01 to 0.1%). The chain links TRBV27 to TRBJ1-5, with a possible D match to TRBD1 (5 bases). This CDR3 has 15 amino acids. With 5 bases removed from V and 7 bases from J, the gap between germline ends came to 18 bases. Per germline, CDR1 MNHEY and CDR2 SMNVEV (reference sequence). DNA for the CDR3: TGTGCCAGCAGTGGGGACGGGGGGGGAAGGCAGCCCCAGCATTTT. The encoded protein is CASSGDGGGRQPQHF.

The rearrangement uses TRBV19 and TRBJ2-1; perhaps TRBD1 as D (6 bases). Trimming left V 6 bases short and J 2 bases short, with 8 bases between. The CDR3 totals 13 residues. The germline gives CDR1 LNHDA, CDR2 SQIVND (reference sequence). The CDR3 nucleotides are TGTGCCAGTAGCCGGACAGCCTACAATGAGCAGTTCTTC. This sequence encodes CASSRTAYNEQFF.

This clone occurred once. The chain combines TRBV14 with TRBJ2-5; D might be TRBD2 (5 bases). This CDR3 contains 13 residues. Trimming stripped 1 base from V and 7 bases from J, with 10 bases between. Per germline, CDR1 SGHDN and CDR2 FVKESK. The CDR3 is CASSQGDRGTQYF. The CDR3 DNA sequence: TGTGCCAGCAGCCAAGGGGATCGGGGGACCCAGTACTTC.